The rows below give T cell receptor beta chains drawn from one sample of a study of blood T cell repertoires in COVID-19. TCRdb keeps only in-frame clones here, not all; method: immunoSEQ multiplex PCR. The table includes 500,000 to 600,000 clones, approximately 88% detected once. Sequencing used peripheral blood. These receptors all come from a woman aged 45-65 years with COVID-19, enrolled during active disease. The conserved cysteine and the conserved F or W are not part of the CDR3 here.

CDR3: ASSLQGDRKTQY
V: TRBV5-1
J: TRBJ2-5

CDR3: ASSLINSGNTIY
V: TRBV5-5
J: TRBJ1-3

CDR3: AWSVTGGGETQY
V: TRBV30
J: TRBJ2-5

CDR3: ASSYSKRGSSYEQY
V: TRBV6-5
J: TRBJ2-7

CDR3: ASSFSGGVHSYNEQF
V: TRBV3-1/TRBV3-2
J: TRBJ2-1

CDR3: ASSPVPGAYEQY
V: TRBV18
J: TRBJ2-7

CDR3: ASRENYQGRAEAF
V: TRBV21-1
J: TRBJ1-1

CDR3: ASSLAPGGGSLMH
V: TRBV7-7
J: TRBJ1-5

CDR3: ASRFRGGTEAF
V: TRBV28
J: TRBJ1-1

CDR3: SASQVVAFRDQPQH
V: TRBV20-1
J: TRBJ1-5

CDR3: ASREGRSYGYT
V: TRBV6-5
J: TRBJ1-2

CDR3: ASSLTGLGGYT
V: TRBV7-2
J: TRBJ1-2

CDR3: ASSLTGWAGELF
V: TRBV11-2
J: TRBJ2-2

CDR3: ASSQGLRTEAF
V: TRBV10-1
J: TRBJ1-1

CDR3: ASSSGQGYYEQY
V: TRBV6-5
J: TRBJ2-7

CDR3: ASSLTGINTGANVLT
V: TRBV3-1/TRBV3-2
J: TRBJ2-6

CDR3: ASSSRDREETQY
V: TRBV7-8
J: TRBJ2-5

CDR3: ASSPTGDSNQPQH
V: TRBV18
J: TRBJ1-5

CDR3: ASSQDPGQGSYEQY
V: TRBV4-1
J: TRBJ2-7

CDR3: ASSEQRQTDTQY
V: TRBV6-1
J: TRBJ2-3

CDR3: ATRGTGRHTEAF
V: TRBV24-1
J: TRBJ1-1

CDR3: AWSVQGLKLF
V: TRBV30
J: TRBJ1-4

CDR3: ASSLPTSGGAETQY
V: TRBV5-4
J: TRBJ2-5

CDR3: ASSESGNQPQH
V: TRBV25-1
J: TRBJ1-5

CDR3: ASTTGGSSTDTQY
V: TRBV6-6
J: TRBJ2-3

CDR3: ASSPNSGNTIY
V: TRBV3-1/TRBV3-2
J: TRBJ1-3